This T cell receptor beta chain was identified during a study of Ad26.COV2.S vaccination and SARS-CoV-2 variants. Study context: Within the COV1001 Ad26.COV2.S trial arm, the donor was enrolled. Once or twice, 56 days apart, Ad26.COV2.S was delivered intramuscularly.

The sample's treatment: around 19 received Ad26.COV2.S at low or high dose, single or two shots; 5 received placebo; per-sample allocation not given. Specimen acquisition occurred on day 63 following the initial vaccine or placebo injection. CDR1 and CDR2 (germline): SGHTA, FQGNSA. CDR3 length: 13 amino acids. V shed 7 bases, J shed 8 bases, and the junction held 8 bases outside the gene matches. Comments on this clone: Antigen unknown.

Profiled with immunoSEQ multiplex PCR; TCRdb holds only in-frame clones, not every one. The sample records hundreds of thousands of clones, about nine tenths being singletons. Study results and limitations: Total responses of T cells may have been underestimated by the analyses of TCR breadth and depth. Substantial post-vaccination breadth of spike-specific CD8+ and CD4+ T cell responses was reported.

Sequencing used peripheral blood, obtained in a trial of Ad26.COV2.S vaccine versus placebo. V usage is TRBV7-2 and J usage is TRBJ2-3; TRBD2 aligns across 8 bases. The clonotype was recovered from a person between 18 and 65 years old who received the Ad26.COV2.S COVID-19 vaccine or a placebo. The CDR3 here is CASNLGSGSTQYF. The DNA for the CDR3 is TGTGCCAGCAACTTGGGGAGCGGGAGTACGCAGTATTTT.